A selection of T cell receptor beta chains follows, all from one sample in a study of identical twins. TCRdb reprocessed the 5' RACE reads with MiXCR, giving one entry per CDR3 protein. Of a few hundred thousand distinct CDR3 sequences listed, approximately 10% are singletons. The sequencing sample was made of naive T cells sorted from blood. The receptors originated from a woman between 45 and 60 years old in good health. Each CDR3 is given with its conserved first and last residue. The D gene is left open where the match is weak. Some rows mark clone size as missing; the rest say once, few, many or name a class of expanded clone.

V gene	D gene	J gene	clone size	CDR3 protein	CDR3 DNA
TRBV24-1	.	TRBJ2-3	.	CATSDALRGGTDTQYF	TGTGCCACCAGTGATGCCCTGAGGGGGGGCACAGATACGCAGTATTTT
TRBV5-1	.	TRBJ2-7	many	CASSLASAPYEQYF	TGCGCCAGCAGCTTGGCCTCGGCCCCCTACGAGCAGTACTTC
TRBV12-3/TRBV12-4	TRBD1	TRBJ2-3	.	CASSQTGTGQDTQYF	TGTGCCAGCAGCCAAACCGGGACAGGGCAGGATACGCAGTATTTT
TRBV2	.	TRBJ1-2	few	CASRGLGNNYGYTF	TGTGCCAGCAGAGGTCTGGGGAATAACTATGGCTACACCTTC
TRBV4-1	.	TRBJ1-1	.	CASSTMDRREAFF	TGCGCCAGCAGCACCATGGACAGACGTGAAGCTTTCTTT
TRBV7-9	TRBD1	TRBJ2-1	many	CASSLGDRSSYNEQFF	TGTGCCAGCAGCTTAGGGGACAGGAGCTCCTACAATGAGCAGTTCTTC
TRBV15	.	TRBJ2-7	.	CATSNGRGYEQYF	TGTGCCACCAGCAACGGACGGGGCTACGAGCAGTACTTC
TRBV12-3/TRBV12-4	.	TRBJ2-2	.	CASSKAPSGVNTGELFF	TGTGCCAGCAGTAAGGCGCCCTCAGGTGTGAACACCGGGGAGCTGTTTTTT
TRBV9	.	TRBJ1-2	.	CASSVEGGFGYTF	TGTGCCAGCAGCGTAGAGGGTGGCTTCGGCTACACCTTC
TRBV15	.	TRBJ2-5	few	CATSRDRKETQYF	TGTGCCACCAGCAGAGATCGTAAAGAGACCCAGTACTTC
TRBV2	TRBD2	TRBJ2-1	few	CASSVDGLAGGNNEQFF	TGTGCCAGCAGTGTTGACGGACTAGCGGGAGGAAACAATGAGCAGTTCTTC
TRBV24-1	TRBD2	TRBJ2-1	few	CATSEDGRRLDEQFF	TGTGCCACCAGTGAAGACGGGAGGCGCTTGGATGAGCAGTTCTTC